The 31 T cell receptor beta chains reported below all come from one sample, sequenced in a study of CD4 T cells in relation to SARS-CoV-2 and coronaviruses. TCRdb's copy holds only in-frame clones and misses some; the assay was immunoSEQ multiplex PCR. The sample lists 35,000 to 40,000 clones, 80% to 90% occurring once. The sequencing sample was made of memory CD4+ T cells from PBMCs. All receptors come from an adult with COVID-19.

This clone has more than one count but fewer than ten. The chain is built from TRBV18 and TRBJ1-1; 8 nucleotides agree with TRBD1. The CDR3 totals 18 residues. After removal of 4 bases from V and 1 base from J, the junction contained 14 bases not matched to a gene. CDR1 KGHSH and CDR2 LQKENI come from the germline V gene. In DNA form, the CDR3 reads TGTGCCAGCTCACAGAACGAGTGGGGTACAGGGGGGAACACTGAAGCTTTCTTT. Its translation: CASSQNEWGTGGNTEAFF.

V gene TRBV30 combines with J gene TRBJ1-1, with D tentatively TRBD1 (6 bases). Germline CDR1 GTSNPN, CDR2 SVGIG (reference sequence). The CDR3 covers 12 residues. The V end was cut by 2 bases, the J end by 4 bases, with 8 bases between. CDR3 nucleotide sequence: TGTGCCTGGAGTAAAGGGGGCACTGAAGCTTTCTTT. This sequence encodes CAWSKGGTEAFF.

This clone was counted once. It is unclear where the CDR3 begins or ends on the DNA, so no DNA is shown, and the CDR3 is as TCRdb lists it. CDR3 in amino acids: CAPQGGIYHCEQFF. The genes are TRBV21-1 and TRBJ2-1. TRBV21-1 is shown as a pseudogene. The CDR3 spans 14 residues, counting both ends.

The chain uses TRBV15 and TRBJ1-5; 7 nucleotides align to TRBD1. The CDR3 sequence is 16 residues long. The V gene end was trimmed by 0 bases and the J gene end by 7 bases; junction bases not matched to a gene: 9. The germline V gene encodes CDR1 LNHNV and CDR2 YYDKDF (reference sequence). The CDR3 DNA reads TGTGCCACCAGCAGAGAAGAAGGGGGCATCAACCAGCCCCAGCATTTT. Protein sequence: CATSREEGGINQPQHF.

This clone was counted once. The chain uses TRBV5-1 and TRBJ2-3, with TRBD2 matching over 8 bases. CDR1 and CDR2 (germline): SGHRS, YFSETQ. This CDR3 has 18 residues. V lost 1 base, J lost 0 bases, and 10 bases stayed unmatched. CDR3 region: CASSLLPLSGGSTDTQYF. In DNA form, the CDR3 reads TGCGCCAGCAGCTTGCTACCCTTAAGCGGGGGAAGCACAGATACGCAGTATTTT.

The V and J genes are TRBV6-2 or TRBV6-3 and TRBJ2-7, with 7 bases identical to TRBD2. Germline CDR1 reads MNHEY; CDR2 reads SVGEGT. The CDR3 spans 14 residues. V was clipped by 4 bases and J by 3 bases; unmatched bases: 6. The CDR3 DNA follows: TGTGCCAGCAGTTCCCCCTCGGGGGGCTACGAGCAGTACTTC. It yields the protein CASSSPSGGYEQYF.

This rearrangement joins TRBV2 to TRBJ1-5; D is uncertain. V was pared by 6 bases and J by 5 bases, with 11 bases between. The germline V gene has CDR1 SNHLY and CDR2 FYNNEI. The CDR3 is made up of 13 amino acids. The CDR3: CASSLGWDQPQHF. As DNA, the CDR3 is TGTGCCAGCAGCCTAGGGTGGGATCAGCCCCAGCATTTT.

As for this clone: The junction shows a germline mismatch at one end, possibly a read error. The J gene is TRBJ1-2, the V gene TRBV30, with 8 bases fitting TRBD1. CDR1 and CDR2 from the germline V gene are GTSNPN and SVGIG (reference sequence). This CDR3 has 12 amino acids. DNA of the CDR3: TGTGCCCGGAGCCGGACAGGGATCGGCTACACCTTC. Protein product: CARSRTGIGYTF.

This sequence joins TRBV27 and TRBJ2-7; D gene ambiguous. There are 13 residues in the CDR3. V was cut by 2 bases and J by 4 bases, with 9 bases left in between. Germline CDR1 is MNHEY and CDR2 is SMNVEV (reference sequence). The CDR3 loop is CASSLTALYEQYF. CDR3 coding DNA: TGTGCCAGCAGTTTAACGGCGTTATACGAGCAGTACTTC.

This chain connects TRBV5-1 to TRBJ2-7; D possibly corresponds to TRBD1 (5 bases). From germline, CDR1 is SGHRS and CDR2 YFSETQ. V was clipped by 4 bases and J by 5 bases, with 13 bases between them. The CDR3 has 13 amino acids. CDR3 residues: CASSPDNYNEQYF. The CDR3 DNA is TGCGCCAGCAGCCCGGACAACTATAACGAGCAGTACTTC.

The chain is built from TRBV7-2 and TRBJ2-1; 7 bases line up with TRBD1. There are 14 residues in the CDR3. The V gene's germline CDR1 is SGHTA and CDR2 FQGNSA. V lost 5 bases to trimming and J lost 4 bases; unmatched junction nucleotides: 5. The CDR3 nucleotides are TGTGCCAGCAGCATCGGGACAGAGTACAATGAGCAGTTCTTC. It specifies CASSIGTEYNEQFF. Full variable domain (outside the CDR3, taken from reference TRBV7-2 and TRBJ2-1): GAGVSQSPSNKVTEKGKDVELRCDPISGHTALYWYRQSLGQGLEFLIYFQGNSAPDKSGLPSDRFSAERTGGSVSTLTIQRTQQEDSAVYLCASSIGTEYNEQFFGPGTRLTVL.

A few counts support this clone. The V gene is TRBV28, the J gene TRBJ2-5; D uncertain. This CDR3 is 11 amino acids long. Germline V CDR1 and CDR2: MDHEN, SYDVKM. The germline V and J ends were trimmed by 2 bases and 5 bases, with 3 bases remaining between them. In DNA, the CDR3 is TGTGCCAGCAGTTTAGAGGAGACCCAGTACTTC. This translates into CASSLEETQYF.

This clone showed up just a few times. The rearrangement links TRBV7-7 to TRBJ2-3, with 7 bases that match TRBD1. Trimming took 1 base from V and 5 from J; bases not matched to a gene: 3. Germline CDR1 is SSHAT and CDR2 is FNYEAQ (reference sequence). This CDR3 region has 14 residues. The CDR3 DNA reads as TGTGCCAGCAGCTTAGGACAGGGCCTAGATACGCAGTATTTT. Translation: CASSLGQGLDTQYF.

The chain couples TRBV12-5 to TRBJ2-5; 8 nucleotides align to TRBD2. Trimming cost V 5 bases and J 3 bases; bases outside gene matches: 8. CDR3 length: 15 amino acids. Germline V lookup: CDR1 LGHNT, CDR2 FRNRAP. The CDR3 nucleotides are TGTGCTAGTGGTCTCGGAGCGGGAGTGAAAGAGACCCAGTACTTC. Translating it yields CASGLGAGVKETQYF. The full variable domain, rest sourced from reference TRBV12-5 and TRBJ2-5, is DARVTQTPRHKVTEMGQEVTMRCQPILGHNTVFWYRQTMMQGLELLAYFRNRAPLDDSGMPKDRFSAEMPDATLATLKIQPSEPRDSAVYFCASGLGAGVKETQYFGPGTRLLVL.

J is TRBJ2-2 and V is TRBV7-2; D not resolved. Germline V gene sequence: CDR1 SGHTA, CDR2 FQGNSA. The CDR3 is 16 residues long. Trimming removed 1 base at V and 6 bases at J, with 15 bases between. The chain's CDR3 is CASSLDVSFRAGELFF. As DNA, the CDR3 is TGTGCCAGCAGCTTAGATGTCAGCTTCCGCGCCGGGGAGCTGTTTTTT.

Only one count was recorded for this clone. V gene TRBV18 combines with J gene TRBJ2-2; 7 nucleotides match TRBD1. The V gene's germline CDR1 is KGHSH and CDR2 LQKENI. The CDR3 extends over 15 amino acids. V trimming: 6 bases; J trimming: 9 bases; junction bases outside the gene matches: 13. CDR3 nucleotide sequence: TGTGCCAGCTCGGCAGGACAGGCGGGTTCCCGGGAGCTGTTTTTT. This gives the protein CASSAGQAGSRELFF.

The DNA for the CDR3 is TGTGCCAGCAGTTGGGCAAATCAGCCCCAGCATTTT. The encoded protein is CASSWANQPQHF. This chain joins TRBV28 and TRBJ1-5; D gene ambiguous. This CDR3 comprises 12 residues. Germline V CDR1 and CDR2: MDHEN, SYDVKM. V was cut by 4 bases and J by 4 bases, with 5 bases left in between. Supplemented by reference TRBV28 and TRBJ1-5, the full variable domain reads DVKVTQSSRYLVKRTGEKVFLECVQDMDHENMFWYRQDPGLGLRLIYFSYDVKMKEKGDIPEGYSVSREKKERFSLILESASTNQTSMYLCASSWANQPQHFGDGTRLSIL.

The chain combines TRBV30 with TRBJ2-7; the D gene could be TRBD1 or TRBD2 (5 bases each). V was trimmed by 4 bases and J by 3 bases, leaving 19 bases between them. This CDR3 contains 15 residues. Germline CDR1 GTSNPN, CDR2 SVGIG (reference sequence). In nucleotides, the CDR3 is TGTGCCTGGATCAAGTGGCGACAGAGGGACTACGAGCAGTACTTC. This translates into CAWIKWRQRDYEQYF.

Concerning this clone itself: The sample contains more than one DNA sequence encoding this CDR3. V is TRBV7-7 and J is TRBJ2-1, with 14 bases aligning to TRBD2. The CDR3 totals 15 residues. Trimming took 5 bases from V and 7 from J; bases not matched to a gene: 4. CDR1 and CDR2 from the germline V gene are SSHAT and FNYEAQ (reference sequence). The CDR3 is CASSLRLAGGNEQFF. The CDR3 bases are TGTGCCAGCAGCCTAAGACTAGCGGGAGGGAATGAGCAGTTCTTC.

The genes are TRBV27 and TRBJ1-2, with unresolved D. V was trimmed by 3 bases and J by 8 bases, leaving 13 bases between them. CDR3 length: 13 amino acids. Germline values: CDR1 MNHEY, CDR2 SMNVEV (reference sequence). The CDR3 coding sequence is TGTGCCAGCAGTTTTTCTCTCGGGAGAGGCTACACCTTC. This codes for CASSFSLGRGYTF.

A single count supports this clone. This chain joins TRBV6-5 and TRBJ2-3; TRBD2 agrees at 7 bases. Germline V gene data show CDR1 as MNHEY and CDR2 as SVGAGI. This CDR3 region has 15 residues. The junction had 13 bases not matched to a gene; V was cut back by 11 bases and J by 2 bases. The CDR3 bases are TGTGCCTGTATGGCGGGGGTACTGAACACAGATACGCAGTATTTT. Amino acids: CACMAGVLNTDTQYF.

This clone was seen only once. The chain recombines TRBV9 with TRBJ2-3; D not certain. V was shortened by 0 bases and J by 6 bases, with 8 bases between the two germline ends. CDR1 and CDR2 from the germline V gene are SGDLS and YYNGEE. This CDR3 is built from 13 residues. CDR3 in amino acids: CASSVDPRDTQYF. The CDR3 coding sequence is TGTGCCAGCAGCGTAGACCCAAGGGATACGCAGTATTTT.

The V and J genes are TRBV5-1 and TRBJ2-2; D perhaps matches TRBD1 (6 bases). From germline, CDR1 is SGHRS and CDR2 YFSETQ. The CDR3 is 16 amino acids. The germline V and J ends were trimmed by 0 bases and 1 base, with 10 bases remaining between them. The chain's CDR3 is CASSLAGTLNTGELFF. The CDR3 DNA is TGCGCCAGCAGCTTGGCCGGGACACTGAACACCGGGGAGCTGTTTTTT.

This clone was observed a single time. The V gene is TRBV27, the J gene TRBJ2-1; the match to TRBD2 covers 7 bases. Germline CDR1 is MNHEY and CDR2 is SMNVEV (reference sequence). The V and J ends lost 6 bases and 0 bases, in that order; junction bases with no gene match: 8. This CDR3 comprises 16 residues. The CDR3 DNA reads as TGTGCCAGCAGACAACTAGCGCCGCGCTCCTACAATGAGCAGTTCTTC. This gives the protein CASRQLAPRSYNEQFF.

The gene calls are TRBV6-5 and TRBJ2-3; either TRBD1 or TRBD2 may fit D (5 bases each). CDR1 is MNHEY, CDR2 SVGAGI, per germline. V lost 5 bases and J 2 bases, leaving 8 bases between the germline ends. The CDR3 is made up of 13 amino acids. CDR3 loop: CASSRDLTDTQYF. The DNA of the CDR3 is TGTGCCAGCAGTAGGGACCTCACAGATACGCAGTATTTT.

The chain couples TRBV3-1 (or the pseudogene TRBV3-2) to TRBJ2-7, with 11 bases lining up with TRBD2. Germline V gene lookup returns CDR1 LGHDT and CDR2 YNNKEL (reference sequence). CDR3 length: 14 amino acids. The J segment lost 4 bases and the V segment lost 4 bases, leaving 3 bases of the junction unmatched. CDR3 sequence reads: CASSRLAGLYEQYF. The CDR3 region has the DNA TGTGCCAGCAGCCGACTAGCGGGATTATACGAGCAGTACTTC.

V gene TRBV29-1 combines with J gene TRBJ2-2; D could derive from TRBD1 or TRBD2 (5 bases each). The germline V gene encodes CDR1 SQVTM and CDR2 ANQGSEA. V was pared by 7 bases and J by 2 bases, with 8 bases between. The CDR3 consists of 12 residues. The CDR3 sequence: CSGGENTGELFF. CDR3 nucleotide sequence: TGCAGCGGAGGGGAAAACACCGGGGAGCTGTTTTTT.

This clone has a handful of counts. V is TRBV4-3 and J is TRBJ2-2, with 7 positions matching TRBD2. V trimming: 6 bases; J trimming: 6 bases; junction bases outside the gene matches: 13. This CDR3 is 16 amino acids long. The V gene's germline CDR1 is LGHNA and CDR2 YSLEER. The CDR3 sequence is CASSKLGEGAPGELFF. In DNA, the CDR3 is TGCGCCAGCAGTAAATTGGGGGAGGGCGCCCCCGGGGAGCTGTTTTTT.

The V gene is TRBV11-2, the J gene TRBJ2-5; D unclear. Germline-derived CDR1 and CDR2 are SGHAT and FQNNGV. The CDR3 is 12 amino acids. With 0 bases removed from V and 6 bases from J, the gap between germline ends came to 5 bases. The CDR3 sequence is CASSLEGKTQYF. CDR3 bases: TGTGCCAGCAGCTTAGAGGGCAAGACCCAGTACTTC. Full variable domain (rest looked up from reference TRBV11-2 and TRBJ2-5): EAGVAQSPRYKIIEKRQSVAFWCNPISGHATLYWYQQILGQGPKLLIQFQNNGVVDDSQLPKDRFSAERLKGVDSTLKIQPAKLEDSAVYLCASSLEGKTQYFGPGTRLLVL.

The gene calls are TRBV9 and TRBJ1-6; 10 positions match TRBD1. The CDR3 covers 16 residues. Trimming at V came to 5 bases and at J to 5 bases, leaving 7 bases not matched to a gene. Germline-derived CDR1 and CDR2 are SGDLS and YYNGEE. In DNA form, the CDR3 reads TGTGCCAGCAGGGAGGGACAGGGGTTCGATAATTCACCCCTCCACTTT. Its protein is CASREGQGFDNSPLHF.

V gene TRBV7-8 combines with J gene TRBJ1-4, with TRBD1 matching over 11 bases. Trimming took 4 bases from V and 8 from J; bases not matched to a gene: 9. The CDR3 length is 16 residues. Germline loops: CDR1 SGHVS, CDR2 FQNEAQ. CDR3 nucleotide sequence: TGTGCCAGCAGCTCCAGGGACAGGGGGGTTGGGGAAAAACTGTTTTTT. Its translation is CASSSRDRGVGEKLFF.